Sequencing of this T cell receptor (beta chain) was carried out in a study of vaccination and CD4 T cells after COVID-19 (dated by TCRdb to the early 2020s). As for the study more broadly: SARS-CoV-2 positivity had been established in the convalescent patients by nasal swab PCR, and mild disease was recorded in several of these patients and severe disease in one. Six males and four females were included in the convalescent cohort, with two Hispanic individuals, seven Caucasians, two Asians and one multiracial person represented. Participants got two doses of the Pfizer-BioNTech BNT162b2 vaccine (n=8) or two doses of the Moderna mRNA-1273 vaccine (n=2). Post-COVID blood samples were collected from convalescent patients a median of around 100 days after diagnosis, with a range of about 30 to 180 days. Post-vaccine blood samples were taken a median of around 70 days after the second vaccine dose, with a range of about 13 to 241 days. A few convalescent patients gave samples both early after vaccination (day 14) and late after vaccination (days 161 to 241). Overlapping spike peptide pools from SARS-CoV-2 and from the common cold coronaviruses HCoV-NL63, HCoV-OC43 and HCoV-229E were used as culture stimuli. In control cultures, a CEFX viral epitope pool was used as positive control, an HIV-1 Nef peptide pool was used as negative control, or no peptide was added. In over 8 COVID-19 convalescent patients and a handful of infection-naive healthy vaccine recipients, researchers compared the spike-specific CD4+ TCR repertoire from before mRNA vaccination with the repertoire from after.

What the authors observed across the whole study: An increase in the median number of SARS-CoV-2-reactive clonotypes from approximately 23 after infection to roughly 38 after vaccination was observed, but the change was not found to be significant. Of the vaccine-specific clones found in convalescent patients, nearly all (304 of 307) were mono-reactive for SARS-CoV-2 spike instead of being cross-reactive with common cold coronaviruses. The study included relatively few convalescent patients and did not analyze early timepoints after natural infection. Among the post-vaccine SARS-CoV-2-reactive clones in convalescent patients, a median approximately 86% showed up only after vaccination, which suggests vaccine-specific priming.

CDR1 and CDR2 are read off the germline V gene as SNHLY and FYNNEI. A distance of 8 bases separates the germline ends of V and J, which lose 2 bases and 1 base respectively. The CDR3 numbers 14 residues from cysteine through phenylalanine. Only the CDR3 part of the read is kept: 42 bases, read in frame from the first base. For this clonotype: Its cognate antigen has yet to be identified. Qualities for individual bases were not recorded, and no much larger clone is one base off.

The library was generated by PCR. DNA from cultured CD4+ T cells was subjected to TCR sequencing with the Oncomine TCR Beta short-read assay at the Johns Hopkins FTIC core. The QIAamp micro DNA kit was used to extract genomic DNA from the cultured CD4+ T cells. Oncomine TCR Beta libraries from cultured CD4+ T cells were pooled with unique dual indexes and sequenced on an Illumina iSeq 100. Per the source publication's procedure: Non-productive sequences were removed, and CDR3s not starting with C, not ending with F or W, or shorter than 7 amino acids were discarded. Antigen-specific clonotypes were identified using the MANAFEST web application through comparison of peptide-stimulated wells with reference and other culture wells. Positive clones required FDR below 0.05, an odds ratio above 5, and productive frequency above 0.1% in at least two of three replicate wells. A clonotype was classed as cross-reactive if the clonotype showed significant expansion both in SARS-CoV-2 spike wells and in at least one common cold coronavirus spike condition. Using R version 3.6.1, CDR3 homology was evaluated through Levenshtein distances (stringdist) along with unrooted phylogenetic trees (ape). The public reads were quality trimmed at Q25 with fastp and then assembled into clones with MiXCR by TCRdb, keeping productive beta chains. Entries that share a CDR3 protein sequence are merged under the most common genes and DNA. The V and J calls were not made by the authors but by TCRdb's processing. This sample has tens of thousands of distinct CDR3 sequences in its table, and around two fifths of those were observed once. 25% to 30% of the sample comes from the top ten.

The time point label, read with the paper, signifies: late sampling 161 to 241 days after vaccination in a few convalescent patients. What this sample's treatment or condition label stands for: approximately nine-day PBMC culture with coronavirus spike peptide pools or control peptides (ViraFEST assay). The ViraFEST assay, used in the study, expanded antigen-specific T cells with peptide pools and then identified the expanded clonotypes through TCR sequencing. The convalescent patients' positive SARS-CoV-2 PCR tests were from March to December 2020, which was before the Alpha, Beta and Delta variants emerged in the United States. Each well held approximately 2 million PBMCs cultured in IMDM containing approximately 5% human AB serum and 10 IU/ml IL-2, with 9 to 10 ug/ml peptide pools added. Half of the culture medium was replaced with fresh IL-2-containing medium on days 3 and 7. Once the cells had been in culture for over 9 days, the EasySep CD4+ T cell isolation kit was used to isolate CD4+ T cells by negative selection. Ficoll-Paque Plus gradient centrifugation was used to isolate PBMCs from whole blood, and the isolated PBMCs were then either used fresh or cryopreserved at -140C. Culture conditions were generally each tested in triplicate wells.

This TCR was recovered from a human donor who had recovered from COVID-19. Sequences were derived from CD4+ T cells from blood, cultured in vitro, sampled about 7 months after SARS-CoV-2 vaccination. This chain joins TRBV2 to TRBJ2-5, with an unclear D gene assignment. The CDR3 protein: CASSEHLRQETQYF. The DNA is TGTGCCAGCAGTGAACACCTCCGCCAAGAGACCCAGTACTTC.